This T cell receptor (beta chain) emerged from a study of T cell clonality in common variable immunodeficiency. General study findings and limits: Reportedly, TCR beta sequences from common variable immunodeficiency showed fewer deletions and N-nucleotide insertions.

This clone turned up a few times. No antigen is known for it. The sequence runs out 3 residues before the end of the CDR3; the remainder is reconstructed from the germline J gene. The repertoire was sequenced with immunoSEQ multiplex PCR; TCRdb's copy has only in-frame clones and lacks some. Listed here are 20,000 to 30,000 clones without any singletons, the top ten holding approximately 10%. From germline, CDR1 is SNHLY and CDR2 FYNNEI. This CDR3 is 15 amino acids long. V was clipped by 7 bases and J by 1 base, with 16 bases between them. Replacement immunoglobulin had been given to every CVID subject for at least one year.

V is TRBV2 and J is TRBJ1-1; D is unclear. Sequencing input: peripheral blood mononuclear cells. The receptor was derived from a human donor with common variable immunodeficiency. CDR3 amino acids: CASTQSAGQNTEAFF. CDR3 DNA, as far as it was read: TGTGCCAGCACCCAGTCTGCAGGTCAGAACACTGAA.